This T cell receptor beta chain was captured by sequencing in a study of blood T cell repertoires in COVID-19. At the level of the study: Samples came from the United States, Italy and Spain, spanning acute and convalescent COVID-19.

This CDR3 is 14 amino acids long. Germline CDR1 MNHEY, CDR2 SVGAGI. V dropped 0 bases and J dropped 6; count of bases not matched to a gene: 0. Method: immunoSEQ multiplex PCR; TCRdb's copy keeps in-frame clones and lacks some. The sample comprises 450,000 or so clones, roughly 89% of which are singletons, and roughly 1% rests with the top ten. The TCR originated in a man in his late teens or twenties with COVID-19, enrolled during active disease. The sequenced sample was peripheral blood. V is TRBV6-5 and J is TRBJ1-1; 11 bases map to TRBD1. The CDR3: CASSYSGQGAEAFF. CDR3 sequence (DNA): TGTGCCAGCAGTTACTCGGGACAGGGGGCTGAAGCTTTCTTT.